Listed below are T cell receptor beta chains from one sample, sequenced in a study of blood T cell repertoires in COVID-19. Sequencing was performed with immunoSEQ multiplex PCR; in TCRdb, only in-frame clones are kept and a portion is missing. Of 250,000 to 350,000 clones listed, around 86% are singletons. Sequenced sample: peripheral blood. These receptors were collected from a middle-aged woman who had recovered from COVID-19. Both conserved end residues are part of each CDR3. A D gene is named only where the DNA matches it firmly. Where a row states a size, it is once, few, many or the class of an expanded clone; other rows omit it.

V gene	clone size	D gene	J gene	CDR3 DNA	CDR3 protein
TRBV7-2	.	TRBD2	TRBJ2-1	TGTGCCAGCAGGTTAGATACTAGCGGATACAATGAGCAGTTCTTC	CASRLDTSGYNEQFF
TRBV9	.	.	TRBJ1-1	TGTGCCAGCAGCGTATTTCGGGATACTGAAGCTTTCTTT	CASSVFRDTEAFF
TRBV28	.	TRBD1	TRBJ2-5	TGTGCCAGCAGTTCGGGACAGGGGGCGCGGGAGACCCAGTACTTC	CASSSGQGARETQYF
TRBV6-5	.	TRBD2	TRBJ2-7	TGTGCCAGCAGTTACAACCTAGCGGGGGGTTACGAGCAGTACTTC	CASSYNLAGGYEQYF
TRBV19	.	.	TRBJ2-1	TGTGCCAGTAGTATCTCGCTAAGCTCCTACAATGAGCAGTTCTTC	CASSISLSSYNEQFF
TRBV25-1	.	.	TRBJ2-7	TGTGCCAGCAGTGAATCGCGCGGCCGAGGGGGCGAGCAGTACTTC	CASSESRGRGGEQYF
TRBV19	.	.	TRBJ2-7	TGTGCCAGTAGTATAGGGTTGAGCAGGTACACCTACGAGCAGTACTTC	CASSIGLSRYTYEQYF
TRBV6-2/TRBV6-3	.	.	TRBJ2-1	TGTGCCAGCACCCCCTCGTTGGGACAAACTTCCTACAATGAGCAGTTCTTC	CASTPSLGQTSYNEQFF
TRBV19	.	.	TRBJ1-1	TGTGCCAGTAGTTCCAGGGGAGACACTGAAGCTTTCTTT	CASSSRGDTEAFF
TRBV5-1	.	.	TRBJ2-7	TGCGCCAGCAGCTTGTCCCAGGGGAACTACGAGCAGTACTTC	CASSLSQGNYEQYF
TRBV15	.	TRBD1	TRBJ1-6	TGTGCCACCAGGAAGCCAGGGGGTTTAGGTGTCCTCCACTTT	CATRKPGGLGVLHF
TRBV30	.	.	TRBJ2-1	TGTGCCTGGAGTGTCCCCCGGGCGGGTCGACTCCGATACAATGAGCAGTTCTTC	CAWSVPRAGRLRYNEQFF
TRBV15	.	TRBD2	TRBJ2-1	TGTGCCACCAGGCGGGAGAAGGGTAATGAGCAGTTCTTC	CATRREKGNEQFF
TRBV6-1	.	.	TRBJ2-7	TGTGCCAGCAGTGAAGCCCCCGGGTTGGGGGGAAGTAACGAGCAGTACTTC	CASSEAPGLGGSNEQYF
TRBV28	.	TRBD2	TRBJ2-3	TGTGCCTACAAAGCGGGAGGGGCCTCAGATACGCAGTATTTT	CAYKAGGASDTQYF
TRBV7-2	few	TRBD2	TRBJ2-7	TGTGCCAGCAGCTTAGATGCGGGAGCCCTCTACGAGCAGTACTTC	CASSLDAGALYEQYF
TRBV10-3	.	.	TRBJ1-5	TGTGCCATCAGTGACCTTGGCGGGGGCAGCAATCAGCCCCAGCATTTT	CAISDLGGGSNQPQHF
TRBV7-9	.	.	TRBJ1-2	TGTGCCAGCAGCTTTCCCCAGGGTATTACTAACTATGGCTACACCTTC	CASSFPQGITNYGYTF
TRBV7-9	.	TRBD2	TRBJ2-3	TGTGCCAGCAGCTCGAGCGGGAGGGGGACAGATACGCAGTATTTT	CASSSSGRGTDTQYF
TRBV28	.	.	TRBJ2-5	TGTGCCAGCAGCACCTTCAGGAGGGGCCAAGAGACCCAGTACTTC	CASSTFRRGQETQYF
TRBV4-2	.	.	TRBJ1-2	TGTGCCAGCAGCCAAGATTTTGTCGGGGGGGCTCTGTATGGCTACACCTTC	CASSQDFVGGALYGYTF
TRBV14	.	.	TRBJ2-5	TGTGCCAGCAGCCAGGCATCCCAAGAGACCCAGTACTTC	CASSQASQETQYF
TRBV5-4	.	.	TRBJ2-1	TGTGCCAGCAGCTTGGCAGGCCGTCAAGGCAATGAGCAGTTCTTC	CASSLAGRQGNEQFF
TRBV29-1	.	.	TRBJ2-5	TGCAGCGTTGAGTTAGGGCGGGACGAGACCCAGTACTTC	CSVELGRDETQYF
TRBV27	.	TRBD1	TRBJ2-5	TGTGCCAGCAGCCGGGACAGGGGGGAGGGAGAGACCCAGTACTTC	CASSRDRGEGETQYF
TRBV1	.	.	TRBJ2-1	TGCACCAGGCCGGGACTAGCGGGAGGGCCTGGTCTGAATGAGCAGTTCTTC	CTRPGLAGGPGLNEQFF
TRBV24-1	.	.	TRBJ1-2	TGTGCCACCAGTTCCTCTCTGAGGGATGGCTACACCTTC	CATSSSLRDGYTF
TRBV5-1	once	.	TRBJ1-1	TGCGCCAGCAGCTTGGACCAGGGAGGGACTGAAGCTTTCTTT	CASSLDQGGTEAFF
TRBV18	.	TRBD1	TRBJ1-1	TGTGCCAGCTCACGGACAGGGTCACCACCTGAAGCTTTCTTT	CASSRTGSPPEAFF
TRBV2	.	TRBD2	TRBJ2-3	TGTGCCAGCGGGGGGACTAGCGGGAGAACAGATACGCAGTATTTT	CASGGTSGRTDTQYF
TRBV12-3/TRBV12-4	.	.	TRBJ2-7	TGTGCCAGCAGTTTTTCTTACGAGCAGTACTTC	CASSFSYEQYF
TRBV7-2	once	TRBD2	TRBJ2-7	TGTGCCAGCAGCTGGGCCCTAGCGGGAGGGGACGAGCAGTACTTC	CASSWALAGGDEQYF
TRBV19	.	.	TRBJ2-7	TGTGCCAGTAGTATGTCGGCGGGGGACAGGTTCTACGAGCAGTACTTC	CASSMSAGDRFYEQYF
TRBV11-1	.	TRBD2	TRBJ2-7	TGTGCCAGCAGCTTAGCGGTGACTAGCGGGGTTTCTTACGAGCAGTACTTC	CASSLAVTSGVSYEQYF
TRBV5-1	.	TRBD2	TRBJ2-3	TGCGCCAGCAGCCCCAGACTAGCGGGAGGGCCGGGCACAGATACGCAGTATTTT	CASSPRLAGGPGTDTQYF
TRBV24-1	once	TRBD2	TRBJ2-1	TGTGCCACCAGTGATTTCGACCTAGCGGGAGGGCCCCATGAGCAGTTCTTC	CATSDFDLAGGPHEQFF
TRBV12-3/TRBV12-4	.	.	TRBJ1-1	TGTGCCAGCAAGATGAATTCCGGGACAGAAGCTTTCTTT	CASKMNSGTEAFF
TRBV19	.	TRBD1	TRBJ2-1	TGTGCCAGTAGTACGTTTCAGGGGGCGCGGGGCAATGAGCAGTTCTTC	CASSTFQGARGNEQFF
TRBV4-1	.	TRBD1	TRBJ2-2	TGCGCCAGCAGCCCTGGACAGGGGGCGAACACCGGGGAGCTGTTTTTT	CASSPGQGANTGELFF
TRBV7-9	.	.	TRBJ1-1	TGTGCCAGCAGCTTAGTGGACAGAGAAGCTTTCTTT	CASSLVDREAFF
TRBV28	.	TRBD2	TRBJ2-1	TGTGCCAGCAGTTTATCGAGGCTAGCGGGAGGCGGCTCCTACAATGAGCAGTTCTTC	CASSLSRLAGGGSYNEQFF
TRBV27	.	TRBD2	TRBJ2-2	TGTGCCAGCAGTTTCTTGGGACTAGCGGGGGCCACCGGGGAGCTGTTTTTT	CASSFLGLAGATGELFF
TRBV27	.	.	TRBJ1-4	TGTGCCAGCAGTTTTTCGGGGTTTAATGAAAAACTGTTTTTT	CASSFSGFNEKLFF